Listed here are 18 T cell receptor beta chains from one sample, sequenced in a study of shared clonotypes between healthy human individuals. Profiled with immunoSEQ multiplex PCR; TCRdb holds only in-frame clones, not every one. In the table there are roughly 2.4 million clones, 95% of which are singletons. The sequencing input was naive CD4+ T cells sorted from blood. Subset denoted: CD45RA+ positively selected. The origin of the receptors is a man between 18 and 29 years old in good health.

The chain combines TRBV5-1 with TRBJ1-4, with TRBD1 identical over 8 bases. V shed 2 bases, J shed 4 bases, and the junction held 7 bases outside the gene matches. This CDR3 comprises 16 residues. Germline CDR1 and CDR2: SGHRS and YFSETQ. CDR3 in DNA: TGCGCCAGCAGCTTACCCGGGACAGGCAATAATGAAAAACTGTTTTTT. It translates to CASSLPGTGNNEKLFF.

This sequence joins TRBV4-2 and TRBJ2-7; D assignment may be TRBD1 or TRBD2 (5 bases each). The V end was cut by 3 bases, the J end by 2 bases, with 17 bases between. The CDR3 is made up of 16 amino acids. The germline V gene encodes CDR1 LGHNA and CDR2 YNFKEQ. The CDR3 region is CASSHPAGTDAYEQYF. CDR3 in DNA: TGTGCCAGCAGCCACCCCGCCGGGACGGATGCCTACGAGCAGTACTTC.

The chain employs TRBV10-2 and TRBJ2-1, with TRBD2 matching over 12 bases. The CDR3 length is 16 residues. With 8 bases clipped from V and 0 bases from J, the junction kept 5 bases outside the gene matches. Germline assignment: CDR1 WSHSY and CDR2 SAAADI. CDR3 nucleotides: TGCGCCAGCCTACTAGCGGGAGGAATCTCCTACAATGAGCAGTTCTTC. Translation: CASLLAGGISYNEQFF.

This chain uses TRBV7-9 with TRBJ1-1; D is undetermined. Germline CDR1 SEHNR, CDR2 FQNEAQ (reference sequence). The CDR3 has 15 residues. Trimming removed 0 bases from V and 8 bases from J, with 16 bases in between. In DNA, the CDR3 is TGTGCCAGCAGCTTAGCCCGGGGAAGGGCGGAAGAAGCTTTCTTT. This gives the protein CASSLARGRAEEAFF.

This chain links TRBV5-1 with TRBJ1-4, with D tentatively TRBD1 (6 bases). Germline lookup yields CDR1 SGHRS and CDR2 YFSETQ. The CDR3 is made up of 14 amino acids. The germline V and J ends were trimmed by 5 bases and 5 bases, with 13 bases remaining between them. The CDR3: CASRPQGSNEKLFF. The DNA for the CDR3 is TGCGCCAGCAGACCACAGGGATCAAATGAAAAACTGTTTTTT.

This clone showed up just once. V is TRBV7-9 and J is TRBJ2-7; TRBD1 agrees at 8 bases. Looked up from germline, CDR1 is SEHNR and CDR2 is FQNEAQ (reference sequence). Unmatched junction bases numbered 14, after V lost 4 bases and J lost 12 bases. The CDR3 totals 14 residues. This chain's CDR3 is CASSSRPLGQEVYF. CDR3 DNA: TGTGCCAGCAGCTCCCGACCTCTGGGACAGGAGGTGTACTTC.

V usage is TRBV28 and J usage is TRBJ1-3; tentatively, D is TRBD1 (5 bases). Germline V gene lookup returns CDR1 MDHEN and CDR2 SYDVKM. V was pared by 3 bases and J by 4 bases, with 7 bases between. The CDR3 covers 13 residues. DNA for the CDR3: TGTGCCAGCAGTTTTCCAGGGGGAAACACCATATATTTT. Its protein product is CASSFPGGNTIYF.

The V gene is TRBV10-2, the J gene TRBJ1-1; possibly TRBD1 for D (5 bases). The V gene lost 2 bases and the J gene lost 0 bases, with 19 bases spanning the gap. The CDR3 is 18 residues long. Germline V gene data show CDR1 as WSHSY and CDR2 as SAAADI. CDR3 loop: CASSERVGGSLMNTEAFF. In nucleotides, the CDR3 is TGCGCCAGCAGTGAGCGGGTGGGGGGGAGCCTCATGAACACTGAAGCTTTCTTT.

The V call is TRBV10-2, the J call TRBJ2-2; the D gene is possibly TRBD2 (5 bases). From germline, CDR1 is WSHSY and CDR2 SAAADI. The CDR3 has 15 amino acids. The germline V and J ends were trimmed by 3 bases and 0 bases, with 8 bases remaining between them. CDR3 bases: TGCGCCAGCAGTGACGAGGGAACGAACACCGGGGAGCTGTTTTTT. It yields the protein CASSDEGTNTGELFF.

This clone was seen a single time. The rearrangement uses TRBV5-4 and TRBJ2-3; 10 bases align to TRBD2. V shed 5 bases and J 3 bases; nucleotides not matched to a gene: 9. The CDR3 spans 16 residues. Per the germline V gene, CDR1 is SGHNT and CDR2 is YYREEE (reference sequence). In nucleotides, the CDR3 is TGTGCCAGCAGTTCCAAGTTACTAGCGGGGACAGATACGCAGTATTTT. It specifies CASSSKLLAGTDTQYF.

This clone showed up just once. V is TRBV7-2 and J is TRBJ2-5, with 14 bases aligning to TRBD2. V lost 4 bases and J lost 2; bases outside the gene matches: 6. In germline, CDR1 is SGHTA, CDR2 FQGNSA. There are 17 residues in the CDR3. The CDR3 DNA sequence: TGTGCCAGCAGCTCTCGGACTAGCGGGAGGCATCAAGAGACCCAGTACTTC. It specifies CASSSRTSGRHQETQYF.

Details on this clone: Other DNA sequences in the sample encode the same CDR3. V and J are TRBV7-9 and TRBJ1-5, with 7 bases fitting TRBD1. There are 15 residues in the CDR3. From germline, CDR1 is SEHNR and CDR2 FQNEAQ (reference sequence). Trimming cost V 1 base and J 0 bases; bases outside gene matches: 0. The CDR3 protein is CASSLGQGSNQPQHF. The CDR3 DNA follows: TGTGCCAGCAGCTTAGGACAGGGTAGCAATCAGCCCCAGCATTTT.

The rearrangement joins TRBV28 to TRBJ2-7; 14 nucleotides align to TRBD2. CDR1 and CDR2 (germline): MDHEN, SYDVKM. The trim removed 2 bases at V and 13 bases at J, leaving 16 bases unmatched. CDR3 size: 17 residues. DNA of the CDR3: TGTGCCAGCAGTTTAGGACAGGGGATTAGGACTAGCGGGGGGTCTTACTTC. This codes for CASSLGQGIRTSGGSYF.

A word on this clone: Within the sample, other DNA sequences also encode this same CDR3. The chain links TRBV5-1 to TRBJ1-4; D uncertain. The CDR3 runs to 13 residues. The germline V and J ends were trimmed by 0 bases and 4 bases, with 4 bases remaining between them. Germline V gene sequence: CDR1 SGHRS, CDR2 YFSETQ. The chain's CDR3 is CASSLEGNEKLFF. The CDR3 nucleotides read TGCGCCAGCAGCTTGGAGGGTAATGAAAAACTGTTTTTT. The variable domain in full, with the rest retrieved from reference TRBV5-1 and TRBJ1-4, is KAGVTQTPRYLIKTRGQQVTLSCSPISGHRSVSWYQQTPGQGLQFLFEYFSETQRNKGNFPGRFSGRQFSNSRSEMNVSTLELGDSALYLCASSLEGNEKLFFGSGTQLSVL.

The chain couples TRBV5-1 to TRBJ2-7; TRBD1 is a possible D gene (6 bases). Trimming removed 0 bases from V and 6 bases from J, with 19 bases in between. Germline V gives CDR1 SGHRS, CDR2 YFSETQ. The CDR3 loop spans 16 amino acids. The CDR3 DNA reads TGCGCCAGCAGCTTGGCAGGGGACCGCCGGGTCGTCGAGCAGTACTTC. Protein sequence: CASSLAGDRRVVEQYF.

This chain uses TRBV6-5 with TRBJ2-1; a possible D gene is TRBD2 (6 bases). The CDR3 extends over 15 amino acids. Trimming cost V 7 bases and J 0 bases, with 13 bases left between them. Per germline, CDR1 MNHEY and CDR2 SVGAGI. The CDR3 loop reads CASNAAGTSYNEQFF. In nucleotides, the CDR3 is TGTGCCAGCAACGCCGCGGGGACCTCCTACAATGAGCAGTTCTTC.

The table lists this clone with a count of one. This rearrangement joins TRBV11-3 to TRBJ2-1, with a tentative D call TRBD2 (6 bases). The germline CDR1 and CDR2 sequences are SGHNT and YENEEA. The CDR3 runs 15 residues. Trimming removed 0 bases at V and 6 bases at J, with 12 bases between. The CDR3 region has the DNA TGTGCCAGCAGCTTAGATCGCCTAGCGAGCAATGAGCAGTTCTTC. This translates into CASSLDRLASNEQFF.

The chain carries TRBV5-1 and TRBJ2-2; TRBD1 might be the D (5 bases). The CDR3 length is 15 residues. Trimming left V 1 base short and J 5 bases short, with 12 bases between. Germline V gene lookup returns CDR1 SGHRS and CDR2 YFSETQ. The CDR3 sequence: CASSLMPGQTGELFF. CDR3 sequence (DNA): TGCGCCAGCAGCTTGATGCCAGGGCAAACCGGGGAGCTGTTTTTT.